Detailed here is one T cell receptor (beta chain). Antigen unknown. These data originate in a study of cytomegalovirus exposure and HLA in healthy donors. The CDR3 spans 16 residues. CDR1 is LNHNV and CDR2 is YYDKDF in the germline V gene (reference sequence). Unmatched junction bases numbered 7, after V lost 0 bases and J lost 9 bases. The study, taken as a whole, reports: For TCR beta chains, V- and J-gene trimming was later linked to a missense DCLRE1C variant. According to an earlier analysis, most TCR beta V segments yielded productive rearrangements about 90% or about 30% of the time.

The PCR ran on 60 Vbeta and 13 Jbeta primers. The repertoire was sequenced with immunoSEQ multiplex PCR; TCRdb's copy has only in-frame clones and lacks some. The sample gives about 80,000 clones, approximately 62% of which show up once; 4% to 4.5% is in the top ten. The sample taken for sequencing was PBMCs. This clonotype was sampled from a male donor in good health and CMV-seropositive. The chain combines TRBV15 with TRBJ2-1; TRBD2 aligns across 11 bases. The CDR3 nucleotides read TGTGCCACCAGCAGAGATACCGGTAGCGGGAGGGGTGAGCAGTTCTTC. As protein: CATSRDTGSGRGEQFF.